Presented here are 3 T cell receptor beta chains from one specimen sequenced in a study of siplizumab effects on memory and regulatory T cells (dated by TCRdb to between 2018 and 2021). The library came from the immunoSEQ multiplex PCR assay. TCRdb's version of the immuneACCESS table is confined to in-frame rearrangements and falls short of the full clone set. An unresolved V gene accounts for under half of the shortfall where checked; the remainder is of unknown origin. The sample table records around 100,000 clones; 92% of these occur just once. The top ten clonotypes cover less than 0.85% of the sample. What was sequenced was Tregs sorted from blood. The receptors come from a human donor in good health.

The gene calls are TRBV5-1 and TRBJ2-3, with 9 bases that match TRBD1. The CDR3 loop spans 15 amino acids. Per germline, CDR1 SGHRS and CDR2 YFSETQ. Trimming at V came to 0 bases and at J to 6 bases, leaving 5 bases not matched to a gene. Here the CDR3 DNA reads TGCGCCAGCAGCTTGGAGGGACAGGGATCGGATACGCAGTATTTT. Translated, it gives CASSLEGQGSDTQYF.

The J gene is TRBJ2-3, the V gene TRBV29-1; 8 bases are a match to TRBD2. The CDR3 sequence is 14 residues long. V was pared by 7 bases and J by 2 bases, with 8 bases of the junction left unmatched. CDR1 SQVTM and CDR2 ANQGSEA come from the germline V gene. The CDR3 DNA sequence: TGCAGCGAGTCCAGCGGGAGACACACAGATACGCAGTATTTT. Translated: CSESSGRHTDTQYF.

The chain joins TRBV15 to TRBJ2-7; perhaps TRBD1 as D (6 bases). V lost 4 bases and J 0 bases, leaving 13 bases between the germline ends. The CDR3 totals 15 residues. CDR1 is LNHNV, CDR2 YYDKDF, per germline (reference sequence). The DNA for the CDR3 is TGTGCCACCAGCACTGACAGGAAACGCTCCTACGAGCAGTACTTC. Protein sequence: CATSTDRKRSYEQYF.